This T cell receptor beta chain stems from a study of human T cells and chemical hapten exposure. Time point given: patch test 1, 2 weeks after DPC sensitization. Regarding treatment: therapeutic diphenylcyclopropenone sensitization with weekly scalp DPC. TCRdb reprocessed the RACE reads via MiXCR and lists one record per CDR3 protein. The data contain about 60,000 distinct CDR3 sequences, roughly a tenth of them seen just once; the ten biggest clones take up less than 15%. This clonotype was observed at least ten times. The receptor comes from a woman aged 40 to 49 with alopecia areata. Some clones in this sample may be carry-over from other donors' samples. The source material was whole blood, sampled in connection with sensitization to the hapten diphenylcyclopropenone (DPC).

In nucleotides, the CDR3 is TGTGCCAGCAGGGCCGGACAGGGAAGATCGAGCACCGGGGAGCTGTTTTTT. Amino acid sequence: CASRAGQGRSSTGELFF. The chain couples TRBV28 to TRBJ2-2; 8 bases line up with TRBD1. The CDR3 loop spans 17 amino acids. V shed 6 bases, J shed 4 bases, and the junction held 13 bases outside the gene matches. Germline V CDR1 and CDR2: MDHEN, SYDVKM.